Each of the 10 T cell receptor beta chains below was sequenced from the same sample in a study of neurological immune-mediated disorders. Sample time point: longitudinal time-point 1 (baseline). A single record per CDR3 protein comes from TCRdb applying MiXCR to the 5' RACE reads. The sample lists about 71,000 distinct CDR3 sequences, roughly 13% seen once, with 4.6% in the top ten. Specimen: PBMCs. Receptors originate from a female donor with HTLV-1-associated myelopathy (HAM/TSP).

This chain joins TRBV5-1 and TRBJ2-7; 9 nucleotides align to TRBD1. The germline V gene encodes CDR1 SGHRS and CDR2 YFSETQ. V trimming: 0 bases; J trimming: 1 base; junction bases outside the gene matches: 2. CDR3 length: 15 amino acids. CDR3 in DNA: TGCGCCAGCAGCTTGGGGGACAGGGTATCCTACGAGCAGTACTTC. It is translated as CASSLGDRVSYEQYF.

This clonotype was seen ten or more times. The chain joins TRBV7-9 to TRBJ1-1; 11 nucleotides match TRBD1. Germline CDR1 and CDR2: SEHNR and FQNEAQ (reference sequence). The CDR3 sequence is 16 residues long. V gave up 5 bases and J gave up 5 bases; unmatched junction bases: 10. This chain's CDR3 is CASSDRDRGISTEAFF. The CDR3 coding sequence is TGTGCCAGCAGCGACCGGGACAGGGGGATCAGTACTGAAGCTTTCTTT.

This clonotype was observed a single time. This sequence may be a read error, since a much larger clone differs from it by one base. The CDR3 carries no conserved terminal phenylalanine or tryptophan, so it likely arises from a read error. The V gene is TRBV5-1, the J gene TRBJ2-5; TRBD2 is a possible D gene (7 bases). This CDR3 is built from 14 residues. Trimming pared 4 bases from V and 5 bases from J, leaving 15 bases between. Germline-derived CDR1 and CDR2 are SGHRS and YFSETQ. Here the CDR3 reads CASSNGGPGETQYV. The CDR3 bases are TGCGCCAGCAGCAACGGGGGGCCTGGGGAGACCCAGTACGTC.

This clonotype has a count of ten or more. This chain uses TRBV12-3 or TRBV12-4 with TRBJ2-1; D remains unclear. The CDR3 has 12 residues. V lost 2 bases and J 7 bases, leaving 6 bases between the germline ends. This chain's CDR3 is CASSLWFNEQFF. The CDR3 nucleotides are TGTGCCAGCAGTTTATGGTTTAATGAGCAGTTCTTC.

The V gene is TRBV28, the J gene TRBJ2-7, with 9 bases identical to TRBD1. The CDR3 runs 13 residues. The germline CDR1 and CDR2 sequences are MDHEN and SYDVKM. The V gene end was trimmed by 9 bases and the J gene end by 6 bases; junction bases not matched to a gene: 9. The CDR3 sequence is CASKTGGKGEQYF. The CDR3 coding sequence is TGTGCCAGTAAAACAGGGGGCAAGGGCGAGCAGTACTTC. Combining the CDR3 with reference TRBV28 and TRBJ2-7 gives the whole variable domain DVKVTQSSRYLVKRTGEKVFLECVQDMDHENMFWYRQDPGLGLRLIYFSYDVKMKEKGDIPEGYSVSREKKERFSLILESASTNQTSMYLCASKTGGKGEQYFGPGTRLTVT.

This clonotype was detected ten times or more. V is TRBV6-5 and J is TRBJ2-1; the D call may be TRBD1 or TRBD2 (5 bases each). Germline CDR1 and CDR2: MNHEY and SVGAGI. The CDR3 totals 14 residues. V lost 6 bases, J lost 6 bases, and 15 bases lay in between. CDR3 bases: TGTGCCAGCAGCCAAGGGACGGGTGGCAATGAGCAGTTCTTC. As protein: CASSQGTGGNEQFF.

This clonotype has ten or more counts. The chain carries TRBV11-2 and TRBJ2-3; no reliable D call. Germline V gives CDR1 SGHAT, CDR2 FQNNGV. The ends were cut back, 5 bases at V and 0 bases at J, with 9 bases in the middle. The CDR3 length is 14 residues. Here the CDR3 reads CASSLIISTDTQYF. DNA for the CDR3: TGTGCCAGCAGCCTTATAATAAGCACAGATACGCAGTATTTT.

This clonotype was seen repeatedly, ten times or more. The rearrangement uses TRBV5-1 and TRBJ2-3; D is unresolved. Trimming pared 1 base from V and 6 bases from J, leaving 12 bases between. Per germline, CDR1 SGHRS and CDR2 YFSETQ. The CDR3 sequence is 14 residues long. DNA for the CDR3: TGCGCCAGCAGCTTGTCAACGGTTGAGGATACGCAGTATTTT. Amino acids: CASSLSTVEDTQYF. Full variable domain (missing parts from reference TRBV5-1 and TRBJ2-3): KAGVTQTPRYLIKTRGQQVTLSCSPISGHRSVSWYQQTPGQGLQFLFEYFSETQRNKGNFPGRFSGRQFSNSRSEMNVSTLELGDSALYLCASSLSTVEDTQYFGPGTRLTVL.

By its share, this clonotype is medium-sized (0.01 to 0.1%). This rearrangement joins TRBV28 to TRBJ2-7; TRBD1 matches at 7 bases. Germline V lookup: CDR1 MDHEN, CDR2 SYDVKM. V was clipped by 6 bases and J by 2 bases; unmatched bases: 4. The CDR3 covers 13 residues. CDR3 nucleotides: TGTGCCAGCAGCGGACAGGAAACCTACGAGCAGTACTTC. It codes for CASSGQETYEQYF.

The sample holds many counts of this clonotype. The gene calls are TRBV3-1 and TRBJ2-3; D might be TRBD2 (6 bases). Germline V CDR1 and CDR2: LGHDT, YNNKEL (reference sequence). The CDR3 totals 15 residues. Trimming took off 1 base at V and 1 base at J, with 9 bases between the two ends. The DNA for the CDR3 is TGTGCCAGCAGCCAAGCCTCTAGCGGCACAGATACGCAGTATTTT. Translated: CASSQASSGTDTQYF.